The 24 T cell receptor beta chains below were found in one sample sequenced in a study of PD-1 blockade in classical Hodgkin lymphoma. Here immunoSEQ multiplex PCR was the method, and the copy in TCRdb shows in-frame clones only, minus some. The table has around 13,000 clones, around 77% seen once; the top ten hold 24%. Each patient's relapse followed autologous stem cell transplantation, and brentuximab vedotin exposure varied. This specimen was peripheral blood mononuclear cells (PBMCs), taken at baseline. These receptors all come from a human donor with classical Hodgkin lymphoma.

This rearrangement joins TRBV4-3 to TRBJ2-5; 7 bases map to TRBD2. This CDR3 contains 15 residues. From germline, CDR1 is LGHNA and CDR2 YSLEER. Trimming cost V 1 base and J 1 base; bases outside gene matches: 3. The CDR3 nucleotides are TGCGCCAGCAGCCAAGTTGGCGGGAGCCAAGAGACCCAGTACTTC. Protein sequence: CASSQVGGSQETQYF.

This rearrangement joins TRBV7-2 to TRBJ2-5; D not certain. Germline CDR1 is SGHTA and CDR2 is FQGNSA. Trimming left V 2 bases short and J 5 bases short, with 21 bases between. The CDR3 spans 17 residues. CDR3 in amino acids: CASSLNSAAAWLETQYF. The CDR3 nucleotides read TGTGCCAGCAGCTTAAATTCGGCCGCGGCTTGGCTGGAGACCCAGTACTTC.

The chain couples TRBV2 to TRBJ1-5, with a weak D call TRBD1 (6 bases). The CDR3 runs to 16 residues. Trimming took off 4 bases at V and 2 bases at J, with 15 bases between the two ends. CDR1 is SNHLY and CDR2 is FYNNEI in the germline V gene. The CDR3: CASSGGGGFGNQPQHF. The CDR3 region has the DNA TGTGCCAGCAGTGGGGGCGGGGGCTTCGGCAATCAGCCCCAGCATTTT.

The chain employs TRBV19 and TRBJ1-4; TRBD1 might be the D (5 bases). CDR3 length: 14 amino acids. Trimming took 6 bases from V and 7 from J, leaving 15 bases between them. Germline CDR1 reads LNHDA; CDR2 reads SQIVND (reference sequence). The CDR3, as DNA: TGTGCCAGTAGCCCAGGTCAGGGTGGTGAAAAACTGTTTTTT. This encodes CASSPGQGGEKLFF.

CDR3 loop: CASKPGLNQPQHF. CDR3 DNA: TGTGCCAGCAAGCCGGGGCTCAATCAGCCCCAGCATTTT. J is TRBJ1-5 and V is TRBV2; tentative D call: TRBD1 (5 bases). The CDR3 loop spans 13 amino acids. V dropped 7 bases and J dropped 3 bases, with 10 bases sitting between them. Germline-derived CDR1 and CDR2 are SNHLY and FYNNEI.

V and J are TRBV9 and TRBJ1-3; D gene unclear. Per the germline V gene, CDR1 is SGDLS and CDR2 is YYNGEE. Trimming took off 7 bases at V and 4 bases at J, with 6 bases between the two ends. The CDR3 totals 11 residues. The CDR3 DNA is TGTGCCAGCGGGTTAGGAAACACCATATATTTT. This encodes CASGLGNTIYF.

The V call is TRBV7-2, the J call TRBJ2-3; 12 bases match TRBD2. V lost 2 bases, J lost 6 bases, and 3 bases stayed unmatched. The CDR3 runs 15 residues. CDR1 and CDR2 from the germline V gene are SGHTA and FQGNSA. CDR3 region: CASSLLAGGIDTQYF. DNA for the CDR3: TGTGCCAGCAGCTTACTAGCGGGGGGGATTGATACGCAGTATTTT.

This clone was detected only a few times. The chain combines TRBV25-1 with TRBJ1-6; D is ambiguous. Trimming took 1 base from V and 7 from J, leaving 5 bases between them. Germline CDR1 MGHDK, CDR2 SYGVNS. CDR3 length: 13 residues. CDR3 residues: CASSESGNSPLHF. CDR3 DNA sequence: TGTGCCAGCAGTGAATCGGGGAATTCACCCCTCCACTTT.

This clone was found a few times. This chain links TRBV28 with TRBJ1-1; D gene uncertain. In germline, CDR1 is MDHEN, CDR2 SYDVKM. The CDR3 has 14 residues. V lost 3 bases, J lost 1 base, and 9 bases lay in between. CDR3 sequence (DNA): TGTGCCAGCAGTTTGTGGCGGACGAACACTGAAGCTTTCTTT. It translates to CASSLWRTNTEAFF.

The chain joins TRBV10-3 to TRBJ2-6; TRBD1 aligns across 8 bases. The germline V gene has CDR1 ENHRY and CDR2 SYGVKD. The CDR3 is 15 residues long. Losses at the gene ends were 6 bases for V and 2 bases for J; bases not matched to a gene: 3. CDR3 nucleotides: TGTGCCATCAGCCTGGACAGGGCTGGGGCCAACGTCCTGACTTTC. This codes for CAISLDRAGANVLTF.

V is TRBV25-1 and J is TRBJ1-1; TRBD1 aligns across 7 bases. Looked up from germline, CDR1 is MGHDK and CDR2 is SYGVNS. J lost 5 bases, V lost 4 bases, and 16 bases had no gene match. This CDR3 has 17 residues. The CDR3 DNA is TGTGCCAGCAGTGGGCCGACAGGGAATCGAGGCTGGACTGAAGCTTTCTTT. It translates to CASSGPTGNRGWTEAFF.

This chain joins TRBV7-2 and TRBJ1-4, with 8 bases lining up with TRBD1. The CDR3 is made up of 15 amino acids. Germline loops: CDR1 SGHTA, CDR2 FQGNSA. J was trimmed by 2 bases and V by 5 bases; bases with no gene match: 4. The CDR3 is CASSQQGGTNEKLFF. In DNA form, the CDR3 reads TGTGCCAGCAGCCAACAGGGGGGGACTAATGAAAAACTGTTTTTT.

The chain has TRBV7-2 and TRBJ1-3; TRBD1 matches 8 bases. The CDR3 contains 17 residues. V lost 5 bases and J lost 0; bases outside the gene matches: 9. Germline V CDR1 and CDR2: SGHTA, FQGNSA. DNA for the CDR3: TGTGCCAGCAGCGGACAGGGTCCTCTGATCTCTGGAAACACCATATATTTT. This sequence encodes CASSGQGPLISGNTIYF.

V is TRBV7-9 and J is TRBJ1-3, with TRBD1 as a possible D gene (5 bases). V lost 1 base to trimming and J lost 3 bases, with 10 bases between them. Per the germline V gene, CDR1 is SEHNR and CDR2 is FQNEAQ (reference sequence). This CDR3 has 15 amino acids. The CDR3 nucleotides are TGTGCCAGCAGCTTAGGACAGCTCCTTGGAAACACCATATATTTT. It yields the protein CASSLGQLLGNTIYF. Full variable domain (outside the CDR3, taken from reference TRBV7-9 and TRBJ1-3): DTGVSQNPRHKITKRGQNVTFRCDPISEHNRLYWYRQTLGQGPEFLTYFQNEAQLEKSRLLSDRFSAERPKGSFSTLEIQRTEQGDSAMYLCASSLGQLLGNTIYFGEGSWLTVV.

The CDR3 here is CASSVGPAFYNEQFF. The CDR3 DNA follows: TGTGCCAGCAGCGTAGGGCCAGCATTCTACAATGAGCAGTTCTTC. The chain joins TRBV9 to TRBJ2-1; D not certain. This CDR3 region has 15 residues. CDR1 SGDLS and CDR2 YYNGEE come from the germline V gene. Trimming removed 0 bases from V and 3 bases from J, with 10 bases in between.

The V and J genes are TRBV30 and TRBJ2-3; D gene unclear. This CDR3 spans 11 amino acids. Germline V gives CDR1 GTSNPN, CDR2 SVGIG (reference sequence). V shed 1 base and J shed 4 bases, with 3 bases lying between them. This chain's CDR3 is CAWSGADTQYF. The CDR3 DNA reads TGTGCCTGGAGTGGAGCAGATACGCAGTATTTT.

The chain uses TRBV7-2 and TRBJ1-5, with D maybe TRBD1 (5 bases). Deletions cut 3 bases from V and 6 bases from J, with 15 bases between. Germline V CDR1 and CDR2: SGHTA, FQGNSA. The CDR3 loop spans 15 amino acids. DNA for the CDR3: TGTGCCAGCAGCTTTTCCGGAGGGGAGAGTCAGCCCCAGCATTTT. Encoded protein: CASSFSGGESQPQHF.

This CDR3 reads CAISESGDTQYF. The CDR3 coding sequence is TGTGCCATCAGTGAGTCTGGAGATACGCAGTATTTT. The chain couples TRBV10-3 to TRBJ2-3; D uncertain. In germline, CDR1 is ENHRY, CDR2 SYGVKD. Trimming cost V 0 bases and J 5 bases, with 3 bases left between them. The CDR3 consists of 12 residues.

This clone was observed once. The chain uses TRBV28 and TRBJ1-5; 11 nucleotides align to TRBD1. Germline CDR1 MDHEN, CDR2 SYDVKM. The CDR3 is 15 residues long. The V gene end was trimmed by 6 bases and the J gene end by 5 bases; junction bases not matched to a gene: 6. The CDR3: CASRPGTGGDQPQHF. The CDR3 region has the DNA TGTGCCAGCAGGCCCGGGACAGGGGGGGATCAGCCCCAGCATTTT. The full variable domain, rest sourced from reference TRBV28 and TRBJ1-5, is DVKVTQSSRYLVKRTGEKVFLECVQDMDHENMFWYRQDPGLGLRLIYFSYDVKMKEKGDIPEGYSVSREKKERFSLILESASTNQTSMYLCASRPGTGGDQPQHFGDGTRLSIL.

V and J are TRBV30 and TRBJ1-5; D uncertain. CDR3 length: 14 residues. With 3 bases removed from V and 4 bases from J, the gap between germline ends came to 13 bases. Per germline, CDR1 GTSNPN and CDR2 SVGIG (reference sequence). The CDR3 DNA sequence: TGTGCCTGGAGGGGCGACGGGGAGAATCAGCCCCAGCATTTT. Residues: CAWRGDGENQPQHF. Complete variable domain (other parts from reference TRBV30 and TRBJ1-5): SQTIHQWPATLVQPVGSPLSLECTVEGTSNPNLYWYRQAAGRGLQLLFYSVGIGQISSEVPQNLSASRPQDRQFILSSKKLLLSDSGFYLCAWRGDGENQPQHFGDGTRLSIL.

The V call is TRBV11-2, the J call TRBJ2-7; a weak D match, TRBD1 (6 bases). Germline V CDR1 and CDR2: SGHAT, FQNNGV. V was trimmed by 5 bases and J by 3 bases, leaving 11 bases between them. This CDR3 region has 13 residues. The CDR3 region has the DNA TGTGCCAGCAGCATACTACAGGGCTACGAGCAGTACTTC. It encodes CASSILQGYEQYF.

CDR3 sequence: CASSYEAGTNYGYTF. As DNA, the CDR3 is TGTGCCAGCAGCTATGAGGCAGGGACTAACTATGGCTACACCTTC. The genes are TRBV7-2 and TRBJ1-2; D is perhaps TRBD1 (5 bases). This CDR3 has 15 residues. Germline assignment: CDR1 SGHTA and CDR2 FQGNSA. V lost 4 bases and J lost 0, with 12 bases in between.

The rearrangement links TRBV11-1 to TRBJ2-3; D uncertain. CDR1 is SGHAT and CDR2 is FQDESV in the germline V gene (reference sequence). Trimming took 0 bases from V and 3 from J, leaving 4 bases between them. This CDR3 region has 13 residues. CDR3 residues: CASSLAPTDTQYF. The CDR3 coding sequence is TGTGCCAGCAGCTTAGCGCCTACAGATACGCAGTATTTT.

The chain has TRBV5-1 and TRBJ2-7; 11 nucleotides agree with TRBD1. The CDR3 spans 16 residues. Germline V gene data show CDR1 as SGHRS and CDR2 as YFSETQ. V was clipped by 3 bases and J by 0 bases; unmatched bases: 5. This CDR3 reads CASSSKGQGDSYEQYF. The CDR3 DNA reads as TGCGCCAGCAGCTCGAAGGGACAGGGGGACTCCTACGAGCAGTACTTC.